This entry describes one TCR beta chain. The sample is drawn from a study of control samples from healthy donors and cancer patients. Trimming took off 5 bases at V and 1 base at J, with 14 bases between the two ends. Germline V gene sequence: CDR1 LNHDA, CDR2 SQIVND (reference sequence). This CDR3 comprises 15 residues. Assay used: immunoSEQ multiplex PCR; TCRdb lists only in-frame clones, some missing. This sample has 150,000 to 200,000 clones; roughly 90% occur once, and the top ten carry 9.5% to 15%. Source material: blood. The chain carries TRBV19 and TRBJ1-2, with no clear D. This TCR came from a man under 40 in good health. As DNA, the CDR3 is TGTGCCAGTAGTGCCGGCCACGCACTTAACTATGGCTACACCTTC. Its translation is CASSAGHALNYGYTF.